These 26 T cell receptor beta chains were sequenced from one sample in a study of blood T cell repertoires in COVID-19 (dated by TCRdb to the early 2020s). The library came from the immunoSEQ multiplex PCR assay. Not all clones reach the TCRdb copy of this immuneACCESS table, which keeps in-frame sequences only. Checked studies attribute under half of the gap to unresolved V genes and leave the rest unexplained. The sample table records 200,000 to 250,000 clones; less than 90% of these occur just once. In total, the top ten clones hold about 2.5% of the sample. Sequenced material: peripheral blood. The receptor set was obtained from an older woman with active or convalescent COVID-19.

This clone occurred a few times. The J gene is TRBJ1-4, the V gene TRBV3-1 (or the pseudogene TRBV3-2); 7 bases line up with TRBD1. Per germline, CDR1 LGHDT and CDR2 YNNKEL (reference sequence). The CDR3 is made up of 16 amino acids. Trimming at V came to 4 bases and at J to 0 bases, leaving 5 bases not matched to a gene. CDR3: CASSPEGAATNEKLFF. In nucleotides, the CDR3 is TGTGCCAGCAGCCCCGAGGGGGCAGCAACTAATGAAAAACTGTTTTTT.

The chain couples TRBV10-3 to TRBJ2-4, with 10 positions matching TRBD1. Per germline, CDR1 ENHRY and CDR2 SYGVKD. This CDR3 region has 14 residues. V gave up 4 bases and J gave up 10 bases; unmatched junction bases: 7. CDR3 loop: CAISGPGTGAIQYF. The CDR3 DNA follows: TGTGCCATCAGTGGACCAGGGACAGGGGCTATTCAGTACTTC.

CDR3 sequence (DNA): TGTGCCAGCAGTATCGCCCCCCAGGTCAAACAAGCTTTCTTT. It yields the protein CASSIAPQVKQAFF. The rearrangement joins TRBV6-5 to TRBJ1-1; no firm D call. This CDR3 spans 14 amino acids. The V end was cut by 5 bases, the J end by 9 bases, with 19 bases between. Per the germline V gene, CDR1 is MNHEY and CDR2 is SVGAGI.

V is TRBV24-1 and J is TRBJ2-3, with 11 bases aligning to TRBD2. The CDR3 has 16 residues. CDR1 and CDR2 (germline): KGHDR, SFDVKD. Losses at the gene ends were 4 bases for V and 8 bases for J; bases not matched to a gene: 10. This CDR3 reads CATSDPTSGAGGTQYF. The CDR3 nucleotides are TGTGCCACCAGTGACCCGACTAGCGGGGCGGGGGGTACGCAGTATTTT.

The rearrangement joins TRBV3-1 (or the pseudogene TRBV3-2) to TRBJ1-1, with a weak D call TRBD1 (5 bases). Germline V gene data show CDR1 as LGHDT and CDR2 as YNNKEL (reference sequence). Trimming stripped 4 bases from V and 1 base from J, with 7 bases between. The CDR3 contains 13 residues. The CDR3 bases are TGTGCCAGCAGCCGACAGAGGAACACTGAAGCTTTCTTT. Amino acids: CASSRQRNTEAFF.

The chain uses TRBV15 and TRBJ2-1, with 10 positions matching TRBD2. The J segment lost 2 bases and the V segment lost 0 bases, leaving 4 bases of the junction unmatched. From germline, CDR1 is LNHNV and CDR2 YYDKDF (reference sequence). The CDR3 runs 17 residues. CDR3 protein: CATSRDASGGAYNEQFF. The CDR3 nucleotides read TGTGCCACCAGCAGAGACGCGAGCGGGGGGGCCTACAATGAGCAGTTCTTC.

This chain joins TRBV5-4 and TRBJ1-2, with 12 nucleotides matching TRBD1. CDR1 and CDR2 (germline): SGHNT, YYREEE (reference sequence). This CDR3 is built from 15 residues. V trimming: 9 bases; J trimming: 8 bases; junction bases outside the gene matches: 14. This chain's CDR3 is CATRGDRGRRGGYTF. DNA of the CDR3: TGTGCCACAAGGGGGGACAGGGGGCGCCGGGGAGGCTACACCTTC.

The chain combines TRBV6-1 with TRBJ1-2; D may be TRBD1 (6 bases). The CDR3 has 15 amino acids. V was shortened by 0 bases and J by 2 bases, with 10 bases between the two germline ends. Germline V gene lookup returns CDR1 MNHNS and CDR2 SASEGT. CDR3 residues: CASSEAKGTNYGYTF. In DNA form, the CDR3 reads TGTGCCAGCAGTGAAGCGAAGGGGACAAACTATGGCTACACCTTC.

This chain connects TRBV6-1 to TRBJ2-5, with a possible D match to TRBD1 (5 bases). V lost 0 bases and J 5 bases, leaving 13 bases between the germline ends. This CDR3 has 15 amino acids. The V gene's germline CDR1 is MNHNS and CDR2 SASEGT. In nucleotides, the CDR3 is TGTGCCAGCAGTGAAGCAGGGGATGATGCGGAGACCCAGTACTTC. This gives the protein CASSEAGDDAETQYF.

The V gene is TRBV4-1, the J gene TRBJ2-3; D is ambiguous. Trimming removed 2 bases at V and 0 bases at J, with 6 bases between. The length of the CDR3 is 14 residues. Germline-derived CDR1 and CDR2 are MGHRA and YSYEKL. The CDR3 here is CASSQRESTDTQYF. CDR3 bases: TGCGCCAGCAGCCAAAGAGAGAGCACAGATACGCAGTATTTT.

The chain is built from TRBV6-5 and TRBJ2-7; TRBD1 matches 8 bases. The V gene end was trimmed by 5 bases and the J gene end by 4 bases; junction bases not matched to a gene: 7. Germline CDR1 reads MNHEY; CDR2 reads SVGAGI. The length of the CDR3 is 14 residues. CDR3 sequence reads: CASSPGTGWYEQYF. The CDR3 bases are TGTGCCAGCAGTCCCGGGACAGGTTGGTACGAGCAGTACTTC.

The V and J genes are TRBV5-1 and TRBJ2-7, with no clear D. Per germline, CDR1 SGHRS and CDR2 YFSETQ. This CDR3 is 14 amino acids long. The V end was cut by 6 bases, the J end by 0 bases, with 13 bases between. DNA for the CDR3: TGCGCCAGCACTACCGGGTCCCCCTCCTACGAGCAGTACTTC. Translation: CASTTGSPSYEQYF.

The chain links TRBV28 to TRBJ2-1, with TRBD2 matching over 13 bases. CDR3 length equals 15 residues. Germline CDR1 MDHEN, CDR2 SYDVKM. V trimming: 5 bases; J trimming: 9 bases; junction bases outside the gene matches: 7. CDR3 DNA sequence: TGTGCCAGCAGTCTCACTAGCGGGAGGGCAGGTGAGCAGTTCTTC. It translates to CASSLTSGRAGEQFF.

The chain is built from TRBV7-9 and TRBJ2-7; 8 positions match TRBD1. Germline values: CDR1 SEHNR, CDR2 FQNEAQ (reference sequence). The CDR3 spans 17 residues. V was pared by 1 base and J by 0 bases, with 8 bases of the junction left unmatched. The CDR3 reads CASSLGLRTGLSYEQYF. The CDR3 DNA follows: TGTGCCAGCAGCTTAGGATTGCGGACAGGGCTCTCCTACGAGCAGTACTTC.

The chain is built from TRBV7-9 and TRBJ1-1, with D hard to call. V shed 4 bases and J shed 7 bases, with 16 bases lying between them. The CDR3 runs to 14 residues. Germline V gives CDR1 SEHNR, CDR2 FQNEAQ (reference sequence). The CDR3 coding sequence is TGTGCCAGCAGCTCCACTCTTGGGCTGCGTGAAGCTTTCTTT. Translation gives CASSSTLGLREAFF.

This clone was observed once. CDR3 bases: TGCGCCAGCAGCCATCCCACAGGGGATCGTGGTTACACCTTC. It encodes CASSHPTGDRGYTF. The rearrangement joins TRBV5-1 to TRBJ1-2; the match to TRBD1 covers 7 bases. The CDR3 contains 14 residues. V shed 4 bases and J 11 bases; nucleotides not matched to a gene: 14. Germline values: CDR1 SGHRS, CDR2 YFSETQ.

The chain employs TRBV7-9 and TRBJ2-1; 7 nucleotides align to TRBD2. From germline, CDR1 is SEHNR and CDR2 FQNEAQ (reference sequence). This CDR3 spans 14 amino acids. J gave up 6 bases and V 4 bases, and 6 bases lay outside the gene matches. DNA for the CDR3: TGTGCCAGCAGCTCCGGACTAGTAGTCAATGAGCAGTTCTTC. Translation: CASSSGLVVNEQFF.

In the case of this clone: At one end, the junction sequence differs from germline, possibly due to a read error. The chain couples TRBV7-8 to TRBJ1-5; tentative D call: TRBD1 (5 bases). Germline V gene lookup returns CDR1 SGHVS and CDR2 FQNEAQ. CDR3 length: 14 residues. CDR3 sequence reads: CASRLGATNQPQHF. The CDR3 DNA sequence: TGTGCCAGCAGGTTAGGGGCTACCAATCAGCCCCAGCATTTT.

CDR3 in amino acids: CASSPPAQGAGTEAFF. CDR3 nucleotides: TGTGCCAGCTCACCACCGGCACAGGGGGCAGGCACTGAAGCTTTCTTT. V is TRBV18 and J is TRBJ1-1; 9 bases are a match to TRBD1. Germline CDR1 and CDR2: KGHSH and LQKENI. This CDR3 region has 16 residues. Unmatched junction bases numbered 6, after V lost 0 bases and J lost 4 bases. The entire variable domain, with the rest obtained from reference TRBV18 and TRBJ1-1, is as follows: NAGVMQNPRHLVRRRGQEARLRCSPMKGHSHVYWYRQLPEEGLKFMVYLQKENIIDESGMPKERFSAEFPKEGPSILRIQQVVRGDSAAYFCASSPPAQGAGTEAFFGQGTRLTVV.

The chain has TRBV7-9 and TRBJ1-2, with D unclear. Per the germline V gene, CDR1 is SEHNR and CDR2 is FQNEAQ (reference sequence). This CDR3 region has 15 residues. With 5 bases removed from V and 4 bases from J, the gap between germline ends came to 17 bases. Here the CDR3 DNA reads TGTGCCAGCAGCCGCCGAGGACCGACTAGCTATGGCTACACCTTC. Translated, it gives CASSRRGPTSYGYTF.

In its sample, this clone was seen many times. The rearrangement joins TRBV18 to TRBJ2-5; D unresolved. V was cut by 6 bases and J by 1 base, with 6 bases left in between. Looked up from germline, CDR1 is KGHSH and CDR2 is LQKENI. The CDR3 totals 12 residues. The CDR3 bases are TGTGCCAGCTCGTCCTCCCAAGAGACCCAGTACTTC. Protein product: CASSSSQETQYF.

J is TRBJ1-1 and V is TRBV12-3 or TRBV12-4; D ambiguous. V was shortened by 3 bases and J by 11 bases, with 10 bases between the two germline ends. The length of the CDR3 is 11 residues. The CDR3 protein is CASSLESRAFF. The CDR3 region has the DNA TGTGCCAGCAGTTTGGAGTCCCGGGCTTTCTTT.

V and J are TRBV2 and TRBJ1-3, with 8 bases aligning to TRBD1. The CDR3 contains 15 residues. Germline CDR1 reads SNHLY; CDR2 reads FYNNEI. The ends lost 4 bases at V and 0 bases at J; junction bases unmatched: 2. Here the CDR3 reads CASSVTGGSGNTIYF. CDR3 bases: TGTGCCAGCAGTGTAACAGGGGGCTCTGGAAACACCATATATTTT.

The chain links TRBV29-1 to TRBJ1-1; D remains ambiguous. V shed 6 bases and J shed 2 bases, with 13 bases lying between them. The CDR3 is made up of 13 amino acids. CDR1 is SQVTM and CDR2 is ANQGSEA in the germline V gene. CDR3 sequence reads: CSVPRGENTEAFF. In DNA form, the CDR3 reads TGCAGCGTACCCCGGGGTGAAAACACTGAAGCTTTCTTT. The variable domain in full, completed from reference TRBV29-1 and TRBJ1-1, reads SAVISQKPSRDICQRGTSLTIQCQVDSQVTMMFWYRQQPGQSLTLIATANQGSEATYESGFVIDKFPISRPNLTFSTLTVSNMSPEDSSIYLCSVPRGENTEAFFGQGTRLTVV.

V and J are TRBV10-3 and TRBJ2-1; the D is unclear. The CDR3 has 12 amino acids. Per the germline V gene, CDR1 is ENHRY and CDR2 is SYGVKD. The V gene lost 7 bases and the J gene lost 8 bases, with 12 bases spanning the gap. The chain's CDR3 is CAITAGVHEQFF. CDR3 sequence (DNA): TGTGCCATCACCGCCGGAGTCCATGAGCAGTTCTTC.

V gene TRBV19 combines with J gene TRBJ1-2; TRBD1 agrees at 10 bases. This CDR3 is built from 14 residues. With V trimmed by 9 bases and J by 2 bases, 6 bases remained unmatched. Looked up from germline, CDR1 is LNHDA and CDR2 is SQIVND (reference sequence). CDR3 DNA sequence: TGTGCCAGCGGGACAGGGGTTGACAACTATGGCTACACCTTC. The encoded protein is CASGTGVDNYGYTF.